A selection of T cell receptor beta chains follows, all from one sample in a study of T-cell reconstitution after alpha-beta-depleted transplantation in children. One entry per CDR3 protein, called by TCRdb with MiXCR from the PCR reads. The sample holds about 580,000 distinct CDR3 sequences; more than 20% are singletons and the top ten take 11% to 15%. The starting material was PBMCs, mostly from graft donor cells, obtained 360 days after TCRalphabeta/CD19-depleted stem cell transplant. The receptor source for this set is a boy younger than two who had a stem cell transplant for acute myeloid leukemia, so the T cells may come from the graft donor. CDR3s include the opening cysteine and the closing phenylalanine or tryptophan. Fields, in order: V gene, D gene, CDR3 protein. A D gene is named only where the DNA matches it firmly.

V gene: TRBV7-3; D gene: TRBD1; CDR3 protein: CASSPIQGHNEQFF
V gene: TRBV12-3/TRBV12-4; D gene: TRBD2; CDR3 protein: CASSLEAGVLEQYF
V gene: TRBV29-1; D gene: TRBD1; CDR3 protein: CSVDPTGVSTEAFF
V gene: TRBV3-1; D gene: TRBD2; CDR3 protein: CASRLAGGPDTQYF
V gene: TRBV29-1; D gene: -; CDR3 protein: CSVEGSGNTIYF
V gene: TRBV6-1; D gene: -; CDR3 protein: CASKEGRDYGYTF
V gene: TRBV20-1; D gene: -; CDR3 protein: CSARGEIQETQYF
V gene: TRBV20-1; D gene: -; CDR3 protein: CSAREAVNQPQHF
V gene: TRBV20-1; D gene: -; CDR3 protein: CSARGLGGADEQFF
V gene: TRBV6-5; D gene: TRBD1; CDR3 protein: CASSWRTGGRSNTGELFF
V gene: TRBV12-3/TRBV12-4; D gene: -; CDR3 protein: CASSYGVGELNQPQHF
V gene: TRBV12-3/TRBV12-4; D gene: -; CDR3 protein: CASSAGSTEAFF
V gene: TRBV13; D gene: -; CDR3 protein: CASSHAYGYTF
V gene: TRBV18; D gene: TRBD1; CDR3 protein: CASSRGMFRDREADTQYF
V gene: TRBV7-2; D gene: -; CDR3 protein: CASSPWDSNQPQHF
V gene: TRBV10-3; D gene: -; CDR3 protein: CAISSQQNYGYTF
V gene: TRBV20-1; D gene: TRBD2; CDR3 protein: CSAVTIAGGYNEQFF
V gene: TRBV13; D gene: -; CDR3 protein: CASSFGQGREKLFF
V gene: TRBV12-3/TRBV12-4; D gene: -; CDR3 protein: CASSIGGIPYEQYF
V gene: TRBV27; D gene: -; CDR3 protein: CASSPTRRGYGYTF
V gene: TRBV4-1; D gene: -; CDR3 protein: CASSQGQSEAFF
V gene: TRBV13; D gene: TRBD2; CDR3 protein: CASSFTLRPRGGPNDEQFF
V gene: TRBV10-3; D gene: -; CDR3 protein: CAISAPTSMETQYF
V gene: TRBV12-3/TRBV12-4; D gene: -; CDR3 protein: CASSQGGTEAFF